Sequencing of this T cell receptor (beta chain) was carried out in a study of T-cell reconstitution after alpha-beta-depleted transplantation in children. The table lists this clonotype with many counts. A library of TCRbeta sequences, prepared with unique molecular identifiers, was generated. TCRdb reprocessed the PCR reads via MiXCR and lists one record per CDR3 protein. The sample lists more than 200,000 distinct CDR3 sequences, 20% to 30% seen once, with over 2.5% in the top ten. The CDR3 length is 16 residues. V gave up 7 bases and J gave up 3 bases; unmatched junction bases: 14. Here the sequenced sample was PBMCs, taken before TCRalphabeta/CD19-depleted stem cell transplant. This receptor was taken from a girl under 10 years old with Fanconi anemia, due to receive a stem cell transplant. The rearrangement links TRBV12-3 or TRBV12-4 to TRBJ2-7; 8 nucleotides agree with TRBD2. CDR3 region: CASTFISGSAIYEQYF. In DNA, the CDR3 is TGTGCCAGCACCTTCATCAGCGGGAGTGCTATCTACGAGCAGTACTTC.